This entry lists 4 T cell receptor beta chains sequenced from one sample in a study of blood T cell repertoires in COVID-19. Method: immunoSEQ multiplex PCR; TCRdb's copy keeps in-frame clones and lacks some. The data contain 390,000 or so clones, 80% to 90% of them seen just once; the ten biggest clones take up 0.95% to 1.1%. Sequenced material: PBMCs or T cells enriched from blood (not recorded which). These receptor sequences come from a man aged 18 to 29 who had recovered from COVID-19.

The chain carries TRBV19 and TRBJ1-2; TRBD1 matches 9 bases. The germline V gene has CDR1 LNHDA and CDR2 SQIVND (reference sequence). This CDR3 has 13 residues. V gave up 4 bases and J gave up 7 bases; unmatched junction bases: 4. The CDR3 DNA reads as TGTGCCAGTAGTACGACAGGGGGGCTTGGCTACACCTTC. It is translated as CASSTTGGLGYTF.

The chain recombines TRBV9 with TRBJ2-1; 9 nucleotides match TRBD2. J gave up 5 bases and V 0 bases, and 3 bases lay outside the gene matches. The length of the CDR3 is 15 residues. Germline V lookup: CDR1 SGDLS, CDR2 YYNGEE. Written as DNA, the CDR3 is TGTGCCAGCAGCGTAGAACTAGCGGGTAACAATGAGCAGTTCTTC. Amino acids: CASSVELAGNNEQFF.

V and J are TRBV5-6 and TRBJ2-7, with 9 bases that match TRBD1. The CDR3 is 16 residues long. Germline CDR1 is SGHDT and CDR2 is YYEEEE. J was trimmed by 1 base and V by 4 bases; bases with no gene match: 9. The CDR3 sequence is CASSPTGTGRSYEQYF. The CDR3, as DNA: TGTGCCAGCAGCCCGACGGGGACAGGGCGATCCTACGAGCAGTACTTC.

CDR3 in amino acids: CASSQDRGSGSDTQYF. CDR3 bases: TGTGCCAGCAGCCAAGATCGGGGTAGCGGGAGCGATACGCAGTATTTT. The chain joins TRBV4-2 to TRBJ2-3; 9 positions agree with TRBD2. Germline V CDR1 and CDR2: LGHNA, YNFKEQ. Losses at the gene ends were 0 bases for V and 6 bases for J; bases not matched to a gene: 7. The length of the CDR3 is 16 residues.